What follows is one TCR beta chain and its context. The sample comes from a study of control samples from healthy donors and cancer patients. Sequencing was performed with immunoSEQ multiplex PCR; in TCRdb, only in-frame clones are kept and a portion is missing. The table lists tens of thousands of clones, 89% of them singletons. CDR3 length: 14 amino acids. The V end was cut by 2 bases, the J end by 7 bases, with 14 bases between. CDR1 is ENHRY and CDR2 is SYGVKD in the germline V gene. The sample comprised PBMCs. The chain has TRBV10-3 and TRBJ1-1, with TRBD1 as a possible D gene (6 bases). This clonotype was obtained from a man between 60 and 75 years old with colorectal cancer. The CDR3 loop reads CAISETQGQGEAFF. The CDR3, as DNA: TGTGCCATCAGTGAGACCCAGGGGCAGGGTGAAGCTTTCTTT.